Here is one T cell receptor beta chain with its context. The clone's antigen remains unknown. A much bigger clone sits one base away, suggesting this may be a read error. From the germline V gene (reference sequence), CDR1 is SEHNR and CDR2 is FQNEAQ. The CDR3 starts with the cysteine, ends with the phenylalanine, and has 16 residues. The CDR3 DNA has 48 bases and is translated from base 1. The library was made by PCR. TCRdb shows the sequencer as NextSeq 500. Bulk TCR libraries were prepared as previously described, using TCR primers listed in Table S5. The Qiagen AllPrep DNA/RNA kit was used to purify total RNA. Reads from multiple sequencing runs of the same library were pooled before analysis. Per the original workflow: Reads were retained only if the reads had an exact TCR constant sequence, and the retained reads were trimmed to 150 nt and grouped according to their 12-nt molecular barcodes. Reads inside each barcode group were sub-clustered using a 15% Levenshtein threshold, and a quality-weighted consensus sequence was constructed for each RNA molecule. Non-functional sequences were filtered out, along with any lower-count sequence sitting one edit away from another sequence. On the basis of fitting two negative binomial distributions, barcode sub-clusters with fewer than 20% of the maximum read count were discarded. The public reads were reprocessed in TCRdb via fastp at Q25 and MiXCR, keeping in-frame beta chains. CDR3 protein sequences are deduplicated, and each keeps its most common genes and DNA. Clone size and V and J calls follow TCRdb, not the original study. The sample data list hundreds of thousands of distinct CDR3 sequences, and 25% of these were observed just once. The ten largest clones capture 0.7% to 0.95% of the sample.

Libraries of naive CD8 T cells were built from anywhere between about 19,000 and 1,100,000 sorted cells, with 10%, 30% or 50% of the purified RNA used. On a BD FACSAria II, naive CD8 T cells were FACS-sorted as CD8+CD4-CCR7+CD45RA+ and collected into RLT Plus buffer. Roughly ten TCR copies' worth of Jurkat RNA were spiked into roughly 19,000-1,000,000 naive CD8 T cell samples to test detection sensitivity. Enrichment of CD8 T cells was performed with RosetteSep CD8+ T Cell Enrichment Cocktail and Ficoll-Paque, after which ACK red cell lysis was carried out. These data belong to a study of molecular identifiers for immune sequencing clone quantification (dated by TCRdb to about 2018). In the study overall: For a replicate experiment, the RNA from either roughly 18,000 or 92,000 naive CD8 T cells was divided into five aliquots, and four of those aliquots went on to sequencing. The study was a methods study using CD8 T cells to benchmark molecular-identifier clustering-based TCR repertoire sequencing (MIDCIRS) and TCR RNA copy counting. The research as a whole found: When barcode sub-clustering was left out, chimeric consensus sequences inflated TCR diversity, with chimeras reaching as high as 47%. Spiked-in Jurkat TCR RNA equivalent to a single cell was reported to be detectable even among approximately 900,000 naive CD8 T cells. Highly expanded clone sizes could be underestimated because identical TCR molecules may share a barcode. The naive libraries included spiked-in Jurkat TCR RNA (about 9 copies' worth), and this Jurkat TCR RNA is not part of the donor repertoire. In CMV-specific effector cells, clones with more than 20 RNA copies contained over 99% of molecules, whereas in naive cells such clones contained under 1% of molecules. Modeling indicated around 3.2 TCR RNA copies recovered per cell, compared with around 10 by digital PCR, which implies a capture efficiency of around 30%.

Sequenced: naive CD8+ T cells from blood, with Jurkat cell RNA spiked in. What the cell subset or site label conveys for this sample: FACS-sorted CD8+CD4-CCR7+CD45RA+ naive T cells. The TCR originated in a human donor in good health. Some libraries in this study had Jurkat cell RNA spiked in. The chain employs TRBV7-9 and TRBJ1-4, with TRBD1 perhaps the D gene, on 6 matching bases. The CDR3 protein: CASSSGTSSSHERLFF. The DNA sequence reads TGTGCCAGCAGCTCCGGGACAAGCAGTTCCCATGAAAGACTGTTTTTT.